The 16 T cell receptor beta chains below were found in one sample sequenced in a study of cytomegalovirus exposure and HLA in healthy donors. PCR used 60 Vbeta primers and 13 Jbeta primers. Assay: immunoSEQ multiplex PCR; the TCRdb copy retains only in-frame clones and omits some. The profile shows 150,000 to 200,000 clones, around 85% of them singletons. Sequencing was carried out using PBMCs. The receptors stem from a man in his late teens or twenties in good health and CMV-seropositive.

This clone was recorded a few times. The chain recombines TRBV6-5 with TRBJ1-5; 7 positions match TRBD1. CDR1 is MNHEY and CDR2 is SVGAGI in the germline V gene. V shed 6 bases, J shed 1 base, and the junction held 6 bases outside the gene matches. The CDR3 has 15 residues. The CDR3 coding sequence is TGTGCCAGCAGGCTAGACAGGGACAGCAATCAGCCCCAGCATTTT. Translation gives CASRLDRDSNQPQHF.

The chain couples TRBV7-9 to TRBJ2-3, with D possibly TRBD2 on 6 matching bases. Germline loops: CDR1 SEHNR, CDR2 FQNEAQ (reference sequence). The V and J ends lost 4 bases and 1 base respectively, with 6 bases between them. This CDR3 has 13 amino acids. The CDR3 spells CASSWGGTDTQYF. Written as DNA, the CDR3 is TGTGCCAGCAGCTGGGGGGGCACAGATACGCAGTATTTT.

This clone occurred once. The chain carries TRBV7-6 and TRBJ1-2, with a tentative D call TRBD1 (5 bases). CDR1 and CDR2 (germline): SGHVS, FNYEAQ. The CDR3 sequence is 14 residues long. Trimming cost V 3 bases and J 0 bases, with 8 bases left between them. As DNA, the CDR3 is TGTGCCAGCAGCTTGGACACAGCTAACTATGGCTACACCTTC. Translated, it gives CASSLDTANYGYTF.

CDR3 coding DNA: TGCGCCAGCCGGGACAGACCTTACGAGCAGTACTTC. Protein sequence: CASRDRPYEQYF. The chain employs TRBV5-1 and TRBJ2-7; TRBD1 aligns across 7 bases. From germline, CDR1 is SGHRS and CDR2 YFSETQ. V lost 7 bases and J lost 4; bases outside the gene matches: 5. This CDR3 spans 12 amino acids.

The V call is TRBV5-1, the J call TRBJ1-2; TRBD1 matches at 7 bases. Germline CDR1 and CDR2: SGHRS and YFSETQ. V lost 2 bases, J lost 3 bases, and 10 bases stayed unmatched. The length of the CDR3 is 16 residues. CDR3 region: CASSFIKLGGDYGYTF. The CDR3 bases are TGCGCCAGCAGCTTTATCAAGCTAGGGGGCGACTATGGCTACACCTTC.

The chain combines TRBV15 with TRBJ2-2; D perhaps matches TRBD1 (5 bases). This CDR3 has 16 residues. In germline, CDR1 is LNHNV, CDR2 YYDKDF (reference sequence). Trimming cost V 1 base and J 4 bases, with 13 bases left between them. The CDR3, as DNA: TGTGCCACCAGCAGAGGGGGCCGAGTCGGCACCGGGGAGCTGTTTTTT. It translates to CATSRGGRVGTGELFF.

This chain joins TRBV6-1 and TRBJ2-1; 7 bases align to TRBD2. This CDR3 contains 13 residues. The junction had 11 bases not matched to a gene; V was cut back by 5 bases and J by 13 bases. Germline CDR1 reads MNHNS; CDR2 reads SASEGT. CDR3 residues: CASSPEPLAGQFF. In DNA form, the CDR3 reads TGTGCCAGCAGTCCGGAACCTTTAGCGGGTCAGTTCTTC.

The chain combines TRBV10-3 with TRBJ1-1; TRBD1 is a possible D gene (6 bases). The CDR3 covers 14 residues. Per germline, CDR1 ENHRY and CDR2 SYGVKD. CDR3 region: CAGKVGASSTEAFF. Written as DNA, the CDR3 is TGTGCGGGTAAAGTGGGGGCGTCGTCCACTGAAGCTTTCTTT.

The chain combines TRBV19 with TRBJ2-3; a possible D gene is TRBD2 (5 bases). V lost 7 bases and J 6 bases, leaving 14 bases between the germline ends. Germline lookup yields CDR1 LNHDA and CDR2 SQIVND (reference sequence). This CDR3 has 13 amino acids. CDR3 in DNA: TGTGCCAGTACTCCTGTGCCGGGGGATACGCAGTATTTT. Protein sequence: CASTPVPGDTQYF.

The rearrangement joins TRBV10-1 to TRBJ2-3; 12 nucleotides align to TRBD2. The trim removed 4 bases at V and 5 bases at J, leaving 7 bases unmatched. Germline CDR1 WNHNN, CDR2 SYGVQD (reference sequence). The length of the CDR3 is 16 residues. CDR3 in amino acids: CASSAQTSGGLDTQYF. CDR3 nucleotide sequence: TGCGCCAGCAGTGCCCAAACTAGCGGGGGGCTAGATACGCAGTATTTT.

The chain has TRBV11-2 and TRBJ2-3; D is unclear. Germline lookup yields CDR1 SGHAT and CDR2 FQNNGV. Trimming left V 5 bases short and J 1 base short, with 4 bases between. This CDR3 region has 12 residues. The CDR3 DNA reads as TGTGCCAGCAGCCCGGGCACAGATACGCAGTATTTT. Amino acids: CASSPGTDTQYF.

To note about this clone: A junction boundary mismatches the germline segment, possibly from a read error. The rearrangement uses TRBV10-3 and TRBJ1-2, with D maybe TRBD1 (6 bases). Germline-derived CDR1 and CDR2 are ENHRY and SYGVKD. The CDR3 has 13 amino acids. The CDR3 region is CAITEGGIYGYTF. The CDR3 bases are TGTGCCATCACTGAGGGGGGGATCTATGGCTACACCTTC.

This chain links TRBV7-6 with TRBJ2-3; TRBD1 matches 9 bases. The J segment lost 4 bases and the V segment lost 5 bases, leaving 10 bases of the junction unmatched. The germline gives CDR1 SGHVS, CDR2 FNYEAQ. The CDR3 extends over 16 amino acids. CDR3 sequence reads: CASSPRTGEVADTQYF. The CDR3 DNA sequence: TGTGCCAGCAGCCCGCGGACAGGGGAAGTCGCAGATACGCAGTATTTT.

The chain combines TRBV10-2 with TRBJ2-4, with 8 bases lining up with TRBD2. With V trimmed by 6 bases and J by 12 bases, 4 bases remained unmatched. The CDR3 is made up of 11 amino acids. From germline, CDR1 is WSHSY and CDR2 SAAADI. For the CDR3, the DNA is TGCGCCAGCAGGGGGAGCGGGAGTCAGTACTTC. It specifies CASRGSGSQYF.

This clone showed up just once. Other DNA sequences in this specimen translate into the identical CDR3. For the CDR3, the DNA is TGTGCCAGCAGAGACAGGGGAGAGACCCAGTACTTC. This codes for CASRDRGETQYF. The V call is TRBV2, the J call TRBJ2-5; 8 bases agree with TRBD1. The CDR3 loop spans 12 amino acids. V lost 6 bases to trimming and J lost 4 bases; unmatched junction nucleotides: 1. Germline lookup yields CDR1 SNHLY and CDR2 FYNNEI.

This clone was recorded a few times. The rearrangement links TRBV6-5 to TRBJ2-7; D unresolved. The germline V gene has CDR1 MNHEY and CDR2 SVGAGI. The ends were cut back, 0 bases at V and 3 bases at J, with 12 bases in the middle. The CDR3 is made up of 15 amino acids. Here the CDR3 DNA reads TGTGCCAGCAGTTACTCCCCGATACCTAACTACGAGCAGTACTTC. It yields the protein CASSYSPIPNYEQYF.